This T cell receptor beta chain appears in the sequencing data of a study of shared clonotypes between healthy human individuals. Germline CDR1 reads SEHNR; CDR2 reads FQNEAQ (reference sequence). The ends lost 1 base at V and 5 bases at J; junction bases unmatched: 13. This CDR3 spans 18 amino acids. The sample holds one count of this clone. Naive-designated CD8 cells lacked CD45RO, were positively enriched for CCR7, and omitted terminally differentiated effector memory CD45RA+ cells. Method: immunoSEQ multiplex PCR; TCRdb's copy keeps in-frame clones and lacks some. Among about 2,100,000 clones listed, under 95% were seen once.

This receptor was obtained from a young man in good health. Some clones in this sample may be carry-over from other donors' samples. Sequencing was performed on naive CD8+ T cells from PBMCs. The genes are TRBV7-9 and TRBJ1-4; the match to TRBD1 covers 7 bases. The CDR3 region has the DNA TGTGCCAGCAGCTTAGTAGTCGGCAGGGGGGCCGTAAATGAAAAACTGTTTTTT. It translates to CASSLVVGRGAVNEKLFF.